This paragraph reports one T cell receptor beta chain. Its specificity is not known. This specimen belongs to a study of long-term antiretroviral therapy in people with HIV. Study findings and constraints: CDR3 length ranges were narrower in HIV repertoires than in controls.

The libraries were made with immunoSEQ v3.0 at survey level. TCRdb's table, derived via immunoSEQ multiplex PCR, lists solely in-frame clones and lacks some. This sample yields about 18,000 clones, of which nearly 80% are seen a single time; approximately 13% belongs to the top ten. The CDR3 spans 16 residues. The chain links TRBV12-2 to TRBJ2-7; TRBD1, the table's D call, was not compared with the DNA. TRBV12-2 is termed a pseudogene. Sequencing was performed on unsorted PBMCs, taken 0.3 years after starting antiretroviral therapy. The sequence was obtained from a woman aged 45 to 65 with HIV. CDR3 DNA sequence: TGTGCAAGTCGCTTAGCGCCTTTATTTTCGGACACCGAGCAGTACGTC. It yields the protein CASRLAPLFSDTEQYV.